Shown below are 5 T cell receptor beta chains from a single sample sequenced in a study of shared clonotypes between healthy human individuals. Terminally differentiated effector memory CD45RA+ cells were excluded from the naive CD8 cells, which were CD45RO-negative and positively selected for CCR7. Assay: immunoSEQ multiplex PCR; the TCRdb copy retains only in-frame clones and omits some. Seen here are approximately 2,200,000 clones, about 93% observed once, and the top ten hold more than 1.5%. Sequenced sample: naive CD8+ T cells from PBMCs. Receptors originate from a young man in good health. Some clones in this sample may be carry-over from other donors' samples.

CDR3 residues: CASSQRTGSSYEQYF. CDR3 DNA sequence: TGTGCCAGCAGTCAACGGACAGGGAGCTCCTACGAGCAGTACTTC. This chain links TRBV6-5 with TRBJ2-7, with TRBD1 matching over 8 bases. The CDR3 length is 15 residues. Unmatched junction bases numbered 6, after V lost 5 bases and J lost 0 bases. CDR1 and CDR2 (germline): MNHEY, SVGAGI.

This chain connects TRBV6-5 to TRBJ2-1, with TRBD2 identical over 8 bases. The ends lost 10 bases at V and 6 bases at J; junction bases unmatched: 8. The CDR3 has 13 residues. CDR1 and CDR2 from the germline V gene are MNHEY and SVGAGI. CDR3 nucleotide sequence: TGTGCCACTCGGGGGGGCGCCAGCAATGAGCAGTTCTTC. This encodes CATRGGASNEQFF.

In nucleotides, the CDR3 is TGTGCCAGCAGCTTCGCTACAACCTCTGGGGCCAACGTCCTGACTTTC. The encoded protein is CASSFATTSGANVLTF. V usage is TRBV11-2 and J usage is TRBJ2-6; D call uncertain. The CDR3 contains 16 residues. V was clipped by 3 bases and J by 0 bases, with 9 bases between them. The germline CDR1 and CDR2 sequences are SGHAT and FQNNGV.

V and J are TRBV27 and TRBJ2-1; 7 bases fit TRBD2. Trimming at V came to 3 bases and at J to 14 bases, leaving 7 bases not matched to a gene. The CDR3 sequence is 12 residues long. Germline lookup yields CDR1 MNHEY and CDR2 SMNVEV (reference sequence). In DNA, the CDR3 is TGTGCCAGCAGTTTGGGGGGGAGTATCAAGTTCTTC. The encoded protein is CASSLGGSIKFF.

The chain links TRBV29-1 to TRBJ1-3; D unresolved. Germline loops: CDR1 SQVTM, CDR2 ANQGSEA. Trimming shortened V by 5 bases and J by 4 bases, and 18 bases separated the two germline ends. The CDR3 loop spans 15 amino acids. CDR3 sequence (DNA): TGCAGCGTTTTAGAGGACCGGGAATTAGGAAACACCATATATTTT. Protein product: CSVLEDRELGNTIYF. The full variable domain, in which reference TRBV29-1 and TRBJ1-3 provide the parts outside the CDR3, is SAVISQKPSRDICQRGTSLTIQCQVDSQVTMMFWYRQQPGQSLTLIATANQGSEATYESGFVIDKFPISRPNLTFSTLTVSNMSPEDSSIYLCSVLEDRELGNTIYFGEGSWLTVV.